A single sample gave rise to the 10 T cell receptor beta chains below, sequenced in a study of cytomegalovirus exposure and HLA in healthy donors. Primers: 60 Vbeta forward and 13 Jbeta reverse. Sequencing was performed with immunoSEQ multiplex PCR; in TCRdb, only in-frame clones are kept and a portion is missing. This sample has around 130,000 clones, with roughly two thirds found just once. Sequencing was performed on PBMCs. The receptor set was obtained from a man younger than 40 in good health and CMV-seropositive.

This chain connects TRBV7-9 to TRBJ1-1; 8 bases agree with TRBD1. Germline CDR1 SEHNR, CDR2 FQNEAQ (reference sequence). This CDR3 has 16 residues. With V trimmed by 5 bases and J by 1 base, 9 bases remained unmatched. CDR3 sequence: CASSTTGVWENTEAFF. The CDR3 nucleotides are TGTGCCAGCAGCACGACAGGGGTATGGGAGAACACTGAAGCTTTCTTT.

The J gene is TRBJ1-4, the V gene TRBV6-5; a weak D match, TRBD1 (6 bases). Germline values: CDR1 MNHEY, CDR2 SVGAGI. The CDR3 has 14 amino acids. V was shortened by 10 bases and J by 4 bases, with 16 bases between the two germline ends. The CDR3 sequence is CATRRGADNEKLFF. CDR3 coding DNA: TGTGCCACCCGTCGGGGGGCAGATAATGAAAAACTGTTTTTT.

This chain links TRBV7-8 with TRBJ2-7; 9 bases map to TRBD1. This CDR3 is 13 amino acids long. CDR1 SGHVS and CDR2 FQNEAQ come from the germline V gene. Trimming cost V 5 bases and J 4 bases; bases outside gene matches: 3. CDR3 protein: CASSPDRGYEQYF. CDR3 nucleotides: TGTGCCAGCAGCCCCGACAGGGGGTACGAGCAGTACTTC.

The chain has TRBV29-1 and TRBJ2-5; a possible D gene is TRBD2 (6 bases). Trimming took off 7 bases at V and 3 bases at J, with 21 bases between the two ends. The CDR3 length is 15 residues. CDR1 SQVTM and CDR2 ANQGSEA come from the germline V gene. The CDR3 reads CSAEGYLGLKETQYF. DNA of the CDR3: TGCAGCGCCGAGGGTTACTTGGGACTCAAAGAGACCCAGTACTTC. Based on the CDR3 plus reference TRBV29-1 and TRBJ2-5, the full variable domain is SAVISQKPSRDICQRGTSLTIQCQVDSQVTMMFWYRQQPGQSLTLIATANQGSEATYESGFVIDKFPISRPNLTFSTLTVSNMSPEDSSIYLCSAEGYLGLKETQYFGPGTRLLVL.

The CDR3 protein is CASSLQPAGSTDTQYF. The CDR3 DNA follows: TGTGCCAGCAGCTTACAACCAGCGGGATCGACAGATACGCAGTATTTT. V and J are TRBV7-2 and TRBJ2-3; the match to TRBD2 covers 7 bases. The CDR3 loop spans 16 amino acids. Trimming took 2 bases from V and 3 from J; bases not matched to a gene: 8. The V gene's germline CDR1 is SGHTA and CDR2 FQGNSA.

The chain carries TRBV7-3 and TRBJ2-1; D perhaps matches TRBD2 (6 bases). Trimming pared 4 bases from V and 0 bases from J, leaving 10 bases between. The CDR3 is made up of 15 amino acids. Germline CDR1 reads SGHTA; CDR2 reads FQGTGA. The CDR3 nucleotides are TGTGCCAGCAGCTACCGGGGGAGCTCCTACAATGAGCAGTTCTTC. Translating it yields CASSYRGSSYNEQFF.

V usage is TRBV18 and J usage is TRBJ2-1; 7 positions agree with TRBD1. Trimming cost V 3 bases and J 0 bases; bases outside gene matches: 5. CDR3 length: 16 residues. Germline V CDR1 and CDR2: KGHSH, LQKENI. The CDR3 bases are TGTGCCAGCTCACCTCCAGGGGGACCCTCCTACAATGAGCAGTTCTTC. It translates to CASSPPGGPSYNEQFF.

This clone was seen a handful of times. The chain recombines TRBV5-1 with TRBJ1-1, with D perhaps TRBD1 (6 bases). V was cut by 0 bases and J by 3 bases, with 12 bases left in between. The CDR3 has 15 amino acids. CDR1 and CDR2 (germline): SGHRS, YFSETQ. In nucleotides, the CDR3 is TGCGCCAGCAGCTTGGCCAACGGGGGGCACACTGAAGCTTTCTTT. It is translated as CASSLANGGHTEAFF.

Only a few counts were recorded for this clone. The chain couples TRBV18 to TRBJ1-1; D gene uncertain. This CDR3 region has 14 residues. The germline gives CDR1 KGHSH, CDR2 LQKENI. V lost 0 bases and J 5 bases, leaving 10 bases between the germline ends. In DNA, the CDR3 is TGTGCCAGCTCACCACCGTCAGGAGGGACTGAAGCTTTCTTT. Its protein is CASSPPSGGTEAFF.

This clone was counted only a few times. The chain employs TRBV5-1 and TRBJ1-5; 9 positions match TRBD1. The germline V gene has CDR1 SGHRS and CDR2 YFSETQ. The CDR3 totals 13 residues. Trimming took 4 bases from V and 7 from J; bases not matched to a gene: 3. The DNA for the CDR3 is TGCGCCAGCAGCGTCGGACAGGGGCAGCCCCAGCATTTT. It codes for CASSVGQGQPQHF.